This T cell receptor (beta chain) comes out of a study of vaccination effects on CD4 cells after COVID-19. Study information: The median interval between the second dose and post-vaccine sampling was 72 days. Study-wide results and limits: Infection- and vaccine-induced clones contracted markedly late after vaccination.

Profiled with immunoSEQ multiplex PCR; TCRdb holds only in-frame clones, not every one. The sample holds under 20,000 clones; around 70% are singletons and the top ten take less than 25%. This clone was seen just once. Its antigen is unidentified. Before sequencing took place, the ViraFEST assay used viral peptide pools to expand antigen-specific CD4+ T cells. Following an approximately ten-day culture, CD4+ T cells were purified. SARS-CoV-2 infection was confirmed by PCR in the person between March and December 2020. Every participant took two doses of the BNT162b2 or mRNA-1273 vaccine. Peptides at approximately 10 ug/ml and IL-2 at 10 IU/ml were added to a few million PBMC per well. The V and J ends lost 10 bases and 0 bases respectively, with 15 bases between them. Germline V gene sequence: CDR1 LNHDA, CDR2 SQIVND (reference sequence). CDR3 length equals 14 residues.

This material consisted of CD4+ T cells from PBMCs cultured with SARS-CoV-2 spike peptides, taken after COVID-19 vaccination. The sequence came from a human donor who had a prior SARS-CoV-2 infection. This chain links TRBV19 with TRBJ1-2, with D uncertain. The CDR3 spells CATRNSKTNYGYTF. CDR3 coding DNA: TGTGCCACAAGGAACAGTAAAACTAACTATGGCTACACCTTC.